This T cell receptor beta chain is from a study of CD8 T cells in Susac syndrome. V was cut by 5 bases and J by 4 bases, with 17 bases left in between. Germline lookup yields CDR1 DFQATT and CDR2 SNEGSKA (reference sequence). The CDR3 spans 14 residues. This clonotype was seen once. After extraction with the RNeasy kit, 0.5 to 1 ug of the RNA was reverse transcribed using random hexamers. TCRdb called the immunoSEQ multiplex PCR reads again in MiXCR, with one record for every CDR3 protein. Here the sample spans about 180,000 distinct CDR3 sequences, almost 96% being singletons. TCR beta sequencing was performed on blood CD8+ and CD4+ T cells.

The chain joins TRBV20-1 to TRBJ1-2; no clear D gene. This sequence originates from a human donor with multiple sclerosis. The sequencing sample was made of CD4+ T cells from PBMCs. The CDR3 reads CSALLTDRAYGYTF. In DNA, the CDR3 is TGCAGTGCTCTGTTGACGGACCGTGCCTATGGCTACACCTTC.